The sequence of this T cell receptor beta chain was determined in a study of T cell repertoires in cytomegalovirus infection. As for the study in general: HLA-C-restricted CMV epitopes, recently identified, and well-studied HLA-B-restricted ones were used by the study.

TCRdb re-called the reads with MiXCR, one entry per CDR3 protein. In the table there are a few hundred thousand distinct CDR3 sequences, approximately 40% of which are singletons. This clonotype was recorded a few times. Antigen specificity is unknown. Germline V gives CDR1 MDHEN, CDR2 SYDVKM. V shed 3 bases and J shed 8 bases, with 10 bases lying between them. The CDR3 has 12 amino acids. Study-wide points: Ex vivo, HLA-C-restricted CMV-specific TCR beta clonotypes prevailed over the rest of the response.

The TCR sequence derives from a human donor in good health (CMV status not recorded). Some clones in this sample may be carry-over from other donors' samples. The chain carries TRBV28 and TRBJ1-2; D possibly corresponds to TRBD1 (5 bases). Source: cultured PBMCs, taken from culture after CMV antigen stimulation. The CDR3 nucleotides read TGTGCCAGCAGTTTCAGGGTTGAGGGCTACACCTTC. Translation: CASSFRVEGYTF.